This is a list of T cell receptor beta chains from one sample in a study of control samples from healthy donors and cancer patients. The protocol was immunoSEQ multiplex PCR, while the TCRdb copy is restricted to in-frame clones and leaves out a portion. The sample includes approximately 150,000 clones, approximately 94% of them seen just once. Specimen: blood. The receptors stem from a woman in her late teens or twenties in good health. Both conserved end residues are part of each CDR3. The D gene is left open where the match is weak. Rows give clone size only sometimes, using once, few, many, or a class for an expanded clone.

CDR3,DNA,V,J,D,size
CASSLHRDIGAGELFF,TGCGCCAGCAGCTTGCACAGGGACATCGGGGCCGGGGAGCTGTTTTTT,TRBV5-1,TRBJ2-2,-,-
CATSGAGKNNQPQHF,TGTGCCACGTCAGGGGCAGGGAAGAACAATCAGCCCCAGCATTTT,TRBV19,TRBJ1-5,-,few
CASSQVIGGGQPQHF,TGTGCCAGCAGCCAAGTGATTGGGGGGGGGCAGCCCCAGCATTTT,TRBV4-2,TRBJ1-5,-,-
CASSRGLADHNEQFF,TGTGCCAGCAGCCGTGGACTAGCGGACCACAATGAGCAGTTCTTC,TRBV7-2,TRBJ2-1,TRBD2,-
CASSPEEGFGRWDTQYF,TGTGCCAGCTCTCCAGAGGAGGGGTTCGGAAGGTGGGATACGCAGTATTTT,TRBV18,TRBJ2-3,-,-
CASSLRGGDSNEQFF,TGTGCCAGCAGCTTACGCGGGGGAGATTCCAATGAGCAGTTCTTC,TRBV7-3,TRBJ2-1,TRBD2,-
CASSWTVQETQYF,TGTGCCAGCAGCTGGACAGTTCAAGAGACCCAGTACTTC,TRBV5-6,TRBJ2-5,-,-
CASSPRQSSSYNEQFF,TGTGCCAGCAGCCCCCGACAGTCCAGCTCCTACAATGAGCAGTTCTTC,TRBV11-3,TRBJ2-1,-,once
CASSLVRSDTQYF,TGTGCCAGCAGCTTAGTCCGGTCGGATACGCAGTATTTT,TRBV7-2,TRBJ2-3,-,-
CASSSAGTGSYEQYF,TGTGCCAGCTCAAGCGCAGGGACAGGATCCTACGAGCAGTACTTC,TRBV11-3,TRBJ2-7,TRBD1,-
CASSFMDEQFF,TGTGCCAGCAGTTTTATGGATGAGCAGTTCTTC,TRBV12-3/TRBV12-4,TRBJ2-1,-,-
CATSDVRLAGELFF,TGTGCCACCAGTGATGTCAGACTAGCCGGGGAGCTGTTTTTT,TRBV24-1,TRBJ2-2,-,-
CASRGIGMDSKNYEQYF,TGTGCCAGCAGAGGAATCGGAATGGACAGTAAGAACTACGAGCAGTACTTC,TRBV28,TRBJ2-7,-,-
CASKTRQGRFVDTEAFF,TGTGCCAGTAAGACTCGACAGGGGCGGTTCGTCGACACTGAAGCTTTCTTT,TRBV19,TRBJ1-1,TRBD1,-
CASSQDPFGTGREYGYTF,TGCGCCAGCAGCCAAGATCCTTTTGGGACAGGGAGGGAGTATGGCTACACCTTC,TRBV4-1,TRBJ1-2,TRBD1,-
CASSPRGATNEKLFF,TGTGCCAGCTCGCCCAGGGGGGCAACTAATGAAAAACTGTTTTTT,TRBV18,TRBJ1-4,TRBD1,-
CASSSLGPPGEQYF,TGCGCCAGCAGCTCTCTGGGACCGCCAGGGGAGCAGTACTTC,TRBV5-1,TRBJ2-7,-,-
CSAAGNEQFF,TGCAGTGCTGCCGGGAATGAGCAGTTCTTC,TRBV20-1,TRBJ2-1,-,-
CASSKVDNRDPYF,TGTGCCAGCAGTAAAGTAGACAATCGGGACCCGTACTTC,TRBV5-5,TRBJ2-7,-,-
CASSPPGASNTGELFF,TGTGCCAGCTCACCACCCGGAGCGTCGAACACCGGGGAGCTGTTTTTT,TRBV18,TRBJ2-2,-,-
CASSLNRGHNEQFF,TGTGCCAGCAGTCTAAATAGGGGGCACAATGAGCAGTTCTTC,TRBV7-9,TRBJ2-1,TRBD1,-
CASSEIRGRAYNEQFF,TGTGCCAGCAGTGAAATTAGGGGGCGGGCCTACAATGAGCAGTTCTTC,TRBV6-1,TRBJ2-1,TRBD1,few
CASSLGQGADGGYTF,TGTGCCAGCAGCTTAGGCCAGGGGGCGGATGGTGGCTACACCTTC,TRBV13,TRBJ1-2,TRBD1,-
CASSQEYPAGPSYEQYF,TGTGCCAGCAGCCAAGAATATCCGGCTGGACCATCCTACGAGCAGTACTTC,TRBV3-1/TRBV3-2,TRBJ2-7,-,once
CASGNTEAFF,TGTGCCTCCGGGAACACTGAAGCTTTCTTT,TRBV6-5,TRBJ1-1,-,-
CASSISPGGQGAFF,TGTGCCAGCAGTATATCCCCCGGGGGGCAGGGAGCTTTCTTT,TRBV27,TRBJ1-1,-,-
CATSREGGSYEQYF,TGTGCCACCAGCAGAGAGGGGGGCTCCTACGAGCAGTACTTC,TRBV15,TRBJ2-7,-,-
CASSLYRGLGGHNYGYTF,TGTGCCAGCAGTTTATACAGGGGTTTAGGGGGGCACAACTATGGCTACACCTTC,TRBV27,TRBJ1-2,TRBD1,-
CASSQEPGAANTEAFF,TGTGCCAGCAGCCAAGAGCCCGGGGCAGCGAACACTGAAGCTTTCTTT,TRBV14,TRBJ1-1,-,-
CASSLGQINSPLHF,TGCGCCAGCAGCTTGGGACAGATCAATTCACCCCTCCACTTT,TRBV5-1,TRBJ1-6,-,-
CASSLVVTSVQDEQYF,TGCGCCAGCAGCTTGGTTGTGACTAGCGTCCAGGACGAGCAGTACTTC,TRBV5-1,TRBJ2-7,TRBD2,-
CSVDFGGKVFF,TGCAGCGTTGATTTTGGCGGGAAGGTGTTTTTT,TRBV29-1,TRBJ1-4,-,-
CATSRVDPSALDEQFF,TGTGCCACCAGCAGAGTCGACCCTTCGGCCCTTGATGAGCAGTTCTTC,TRBV15,TRBJ2-1,-,-
CASNSGGANVLTF,TGTGCCAGCAATTCCGGTGGGGCCAACGTCCTGACTTTC,TRBV2,TRBJ2-6,-,-
CASSFFSGGVQPQHF,TGTGCCAGTAGTTTCTTTTCAGGGGGCGTGCAGCCCCAGCATTTT,TRBV19,TRBJ1-5,TRBD1,-
CSAGSGWPQHF,TGCAGTGCCGGGTCAGGATGGCCCCAGCATTTT,TRBV20-1,TRBJ1-5,-,-
CASSTNRARYEQYF,TGTGCCAGCAGCACTAACAGGGCCCGCTACGAGCAGTACTTC,TRBV6-2/TRBV6-3,TRBJ2-7,-,-
CASSQEITEAFF,TGTGCCAGCTCACAGGAGATCACTGAAGCTTTCTTT,TRBV18,TRBJ1-1,-,once
CASSIGGGRGGELFF,TGTGCCAGCAGTATCGGCGGAGGTCGGGGCGGGGAGCTGTTTTTT,TRBV11-2,TRBJ2-2,-,-
CASRGLNTGELFF,TGTGCCAGCAGGGGCCTGAACACCGGGGAGCTGTTTTTT,TRBV6-5,TRBJ2-2,-,-
CASRRTGGGGYTF,TGTGCCAGCAGACGGACGGGAGGCGGTGGCTACACCTTC,TRBV6-5,TRBJ1-2,-,once
CASSAYTSARSYNEQFF,TGCGCCAGCAGTGCCTATACTAGCGCGAGGTCCTACAATGAGCAGTTCTTC,TRBV10-2,TRBJ2-1,TRBD2,-
CASRSGTSLDEQYF,TGTGCCAGCAGGTCCGGGACTAGTCTGGACGAGCAGTACTTC,TRBV11-2,TRBJ2-7,TRBD2,-
CASRHGSRMEAFF,TGCGCCAGCAGACACGGCTCCCGCATGGAAGCTTTCTTT,TRBV4-1,TRBJ1-1,-,-
CASSLFNNYGYTF,TGTGCCAGCAGTCTTTTCAATAACTATGGCTACACCTTC,TRBV12-3/TRBV12-4,TRBJ1-2,-,-
CASSEERGPSTDTQYF,TGTGCCAGCAGTGAGGAGCGGGGGCCTAGCACAGATACGCAGTATTTT,TRBV2,TRBJ2-3,TRBD2,-
CASSMGQTNQPQHF,TGTGCCAGTAGTATGGGACAGACAAATCAGCCCCAGCATTTT,TRBV19,TRBJ1-5,TRBD1,-
CASSQDGSGYNEQFF,TGCGCCAGCAGCCAAGATGGTAGCGGATACAATGAGCAGTTCTTC,TRBV4-3,TRBJ2-1,-,-
CASSSGLPYYNEQFF,TGCGCCAGCAGCTCGGGACTACCCTATTATAATGAGCAGTTCTTC,TRBV5-1,TRBJ2-1,TRBD2,-
CAHFEAGRGDTQYF,TGTGCCCATTTTGAGGCAGGGAGGGGGGATACGCAGTATTTT,TRBV19,TRBJ2-3,-,-
CASSLAGGTDTQYF,TGTGCCAGCAGTCTTGCGGGAGGGACAGATACGCAGTATTTT,TRBV28,TRBJ2-3,TRBD2,-
CASSQSGVNYGYTF,TGTGCCAGCAGCCAGTCCGGGGTGAACTATGGCTACACCTTC,TRBV3-1/TRBV3-2,TRBJ1-2,-,-
CSAAYGYTF,TGCAGTGCTGCCTATGGCTACACCTTC,TRBV20-1,TRBJ1-2,-,-
CASSSAGTAREKLFF,TGTGCCAGCAGTTCAGCAGGGACAGCTCGGGAAAAACTGTTTTTT,TRBV28,TRBJ1-4,TRBD1,once